This T cell receptor beta chain was sequenced during a study of technical replicates of blood from four donors (dated by TCRdb to the late 2010s). On this clone: This clone's antigen is unknown. Base qualities are not at hand, and no much larger clone is one base apart.

V is reduced by 7 bases and J by 1 base, leaving a spacing of 11 bases between them. Taken from the germline V gene, the CDR1 and CDR2 loops are SGHRS and YFSETQ. The CDR3 runs 13 residues from the cysteine to the phenylalanine. The DNA shown is the 39-base CDR3, in frame from base 1. Receptor amplification or capture employed the immunoSEQ multiplex PCR assay. The source is immuneACCESS, and TCRdb retained only in-frame sequences with V and J called. Part of the clones is not carried over; for the studies checked, unresolved V genes explain less than half of this, and the remainder is unexplained. The sample contains tens of thousands of clones, 95% of them found a single time. The ten largest clones represent over 0.2% of the sample.

The receptor was isolated from a human donor in good health. Sequenced sample: T cells isolated from PBMCs. Recombination joined TRBV5-1 with TRBJ2-5, with no confident D gene call. The nucleotide sequence reads TGCGCCAGCCGCGTCGCTACCCAAGAGACCCAGTACTTC. This is translated as CASRVATQETQYF.